A single sample is the source of the 7 T cell receptor beta chains below, sequenced in a study of early T cells in non-severe SARS-CoV-2 infection. MiXCR, applied by TCRdb to the 5' RACE reads, yields one record per CDR3 protein. Here the sample spans about 98,000 distinct CDR3 sequences, approximately 11% being singletons. Sequenced: whole blood. These receptors were obtained from an adult who was a healthcare worker with PCR-confirmed SARS-CoV-2 infection or an uninfected control (not recorded which).

In this sample, this clonotype turned up a few times. The chain combines TRBV10-1 with TRBJ1-1; D not certain. The CDR3 is made up of 12 amino acids. Germline loops: CDR1 WNHNN, CDR2 SYGVQD (reference sequence). V shed 0 bases and J shed 8 bases, with 7 bases lying between them. The CDR3 DNA is TGCGCCAGCAGTGAGTCGAATGTGGAAGCTTTCTTT. This translates into CASSESNVEAFF.

The rearrangement uses TRBV5-1 and TRBJ2-5, with unresolved D. Deletions cut 1 base from V and 5 bases from J, with 9 bases between. The CDR3 covers 13 residues. Per the germline V gene, CDR1 is SGHRS and CDR2 is YFSETQ. CDR3 sequence (DNA): TGCGCCAGCAGCTTGTTTCTAGGGGAGACCCAGTACTTC. This encodes CASSLFLGETQYF.

This rearrangement joins TRBV29-1 to TRBJ2-1, with TRBD2 matching 7 bases. Germline V gives CDR1 SQVTM, CDR2 ANQGSEA. This CDR3 has 14 amino acids. V shed 2 bases and J 8 bases; nucleotides not matched to a gene: 9. The CDR3, as DNA: TGCAGCGTTGAACGGGGAGGGCCGTCGGATGAGCAGTTCTTC. It translates to CSVERGGPSDEQFF.

This clonotype was observed a few times. This chain joins TRBV11-2 and TRBJ1-1; no clear D gene. The CDR3 has 13 amino acids. Per germline, CDR1 SGHAT and CDR2 FQNNGV. Between the trimmed V and J ends, which lost 6 bases and 1 base, there was a span of 9 bases. The CDR3 sequence is CASRLTSNTEAFF. The CDR3 bases are TGTGCCAGCAGACTCACATCGAACACTGAAGCTTTCTTT. The full variable domain, rest sourced from reference TRBV11-2 and TRBJ1-1, is EAGVAQSPRYKIIEKRQSVAFWCNPISGHATLYWYQQILGQGPKLLIQFQNNGVVDDSQLPKDRFSAERLKGVDSTLKIQPAKLEDSAVYLCASRLTSNTEAFFGQGTRLTVV.

This clonotype was recorded once. This sequence joins TRBV7-6 and TRBJ2-7; tentatively, D is TRBD2 (7 bases). This CDR3 region has 15 residues. Germline V gene sequence: CDR1 SGHVS, CDR2 FNYEAQ. V gave up 3 bases and J gave up 2 bases, with 14 bases separating them. The CDR3 here is CASSFGLGGAYEQYF. For the CDR3, the DNA is TGTGCCAGCAGCTTTGGGTTAGGGGGGGCCTACGAGCAGTACTTC.

This clonotype was recorded a few times. The chain has TRBV3-1 and TRBJ2-5, with TRBD1 identical over 11 bases. This CDR3 comprises 16 residues. With V trimmed by 4 bases and J by 3 bases, 7 bases remained unmatched. Germline V lookup: CDR1 LGHDT, CDR2 YNNKEL (reference sequence). CDR3 loop: CASSLRGTGGKETQYF. The DNA of the CDR3 is TGTGCCAGCAGCCTCCGCGGGACAGGGGGAAAAGAGACCCAGTACTTC.

This clonotype appeared a few times. The chain recombines TRBV4-1 with TRBJ2-3; 8 nucleotides align to TRBD1. CDR1 is MGHRA and CDR2 is YSYEKL in the germline V gene. CDR3 size: 18 residues. J gave up 3 bases and V 2 bases, and 13 bases lay outside the gene matches. In nucleotides, the CDR3 is TGCGCCAGCAGCCAAAACCCAGTAAGGGGACAGGTTACAGATACGCAGTATTTT. It is translated as CASSQNPVRGQVTDTQYF.